Listed here is a single T cell receptor beta chain. Antigen unknown. The record originates from a study of cytomegalovirus exposure and HLA in healthy donors. Study as a whole: Tens of millions of unique TCRs from HLA-typed donors were held in an early release of data. Study-wide findings and caveats: Within an earlier analysis, most TCR beta V segments proved productive either about 87% or about 30% of the time. When the data were analyzed later, several of the most significant clusters appeared to be linked to common viral pathogens.

With 60 Vbeta and 13 Jbeta primers, the PCR was carried out. Produced via immunoSEQ multiplex PCR; TCRdb's table is partial and in-frame only. The listing records more than 30,000 clones. Donors had nominal health at sampling but likely had unrecorded immune exposures. The CDR3 has 12 residues. V dropped 7 bases and J dropped 8 bases, with 14 bases sitting between them. CDR1 and CDR2 from the germline V gene are MNHEY and SVGAGI. The clonotype originates from a man in his forties in good health and CMV-seropositive. This chain links TRBV6-5 with TRBJ1-1, with D possibly matching TRBD1 (6 bases). What was sequenced was PBMCs. The CDR3 loop is CASTNRASEAFF. The CDR3 DNA follows: TGTGCCAGCACAAACAGGGCATCGGAAGCTTTCTTT.